Listed here are 20 T cell receptor beta chains from one sample, sequenced in a study of cytomegalovirus exposure and HLA in healthy donors. The PCR contained 60 Vbeta and 13 Jbeta primers. Sequenced by immunoSEQ multiplex PCR; TCRdb stores in-frame clones only, minus some. Of around 180,000 clones in the sample, about 88% are singletons; the top ten hold under 2%. The sample consisted of PBMCs. All receptors derive from a woman younger than 35 in good health and CMV-seronegative.

The rearrangement uses TRBV7-9 and TRBJ2-7; 9 bases agree with TRBD1. CDR1 and CDR2 from the germline V gene are SEHNR and FQNEAQ (reference sequence). This CDR3 comprises 15 residues. V shed 5 bases and J 3 bases; nucleotides not matched to a gene: 8. The CDR3 DNA is TGTGCCAGCAGCGGTCAACAGGGGGCACGCTACGAGCAGTACTTC. This codes for CASSGQQGARYEQYF. The full variable domain, with the rest looked up from reference TRBV7-9 and TRBJ2-7, is DTGVSQNPRHKITKRGQNVTFRCDPISEHNRLYWYRQTLGQGPEFLTYFQNEAQLEKSRLLSDRFSAERPKGSFSTLEIQRTEQGDSAMYLCASSGQQGARYEQYFGPGTRLTVT.

This chain links TRBV29-1 with TRBJ2-5; tentatively, D is TRBD1 (6 bases). CDR3 length: 12 residues. The germline CDR1 and CDR2 sequences are SQVTM and ANQGSEA. The ends were cut back, 7 bases at V and 2 bases at J, with 11 bases in the middle. The CDR3, as DNA: TGCAGCGAGGAGAGGGGGCAAGAGACCCAGTACTTC. It yields the protein CSEERGQETQYF.

V gene TRBV19 combines with J gene TRBJ2-7; perhaps TRBD1 as D (6 bases). CDR1 is LNHDA and CDR2 is SQIVND in the germline V gene (reference sequence). The V end was cut by 3 bases, the J end by 4 bases, with 16 bases between. The CDR3 is 15 residues long. The CDR3 DNA sequence: TGTGCCAGTAGTATCCTGGGGGACATAATTTACGAGCAGTACTTC. The encoded protein is CASSILGDIIYEQYF.

The chain couples TRBV5-1 to TRBJ1-5, with D unclear. V was cut by 0 bases and J by 5 bases, with 9 bases left in between. CDR1 and CDR2 from the germline V gene are SGHRS and YFSETQ. This CDR3 has 14 residues. As DNA, the CDR3 is TGCGCCAGCAGCTTGGACAGTTCTCATCAGCCCCAGCATTTT. This sequence encodes CASSLDSSHQPQHF.

V gene TRBV4-2 combines with J gene TRBJ1-4; 9 bases map to TRBD1. Germline CDR1 reads LGHNA; CDR2 reads YNFKEQ. This CDR3 is built from 15 residues. V shed 1 base and J 8 bases; nucleotides not matched to a gene: 5. The CDR3 region has the DNA TGTGCCAGCAGCCAAGCGGGACAGGGAAGCGAAAAACTGTTTTTT. Amino acids: CASSQAGQGSEKLFF.

This chain joins TRBV30 and TRBJ1-1, with D perhaps matching TRBD1 (6 bases). CDR1 GTSNPN and CDR2 SVGIG come from the germline V gene (reference sequence). This CDR3 is built from 15 residues. Trimming left V 0 bases short and J 0 bases short, with 11 bases between. The DNA of the CDR3 is TGTGCCTGGAGTGTTGGGGGCCTGATGAACACTGAAGCTTTCTTT. This translates into CAWSVGGLMNTEAFF. Combining the CDR3 with reference TRBV30 and TRBJ1-1 gives the whole variable domain SQTIHQWPATLVQPVGSPLSLECTVEGTSNPNLYWYRQAAGRGLQLLFYSVGIGQISSEVPQNLSASRPQDRQFILSSKKLLLSDSGFYLCAWSVGGLMNTEAFFGQGTRLTVV.

This clone was observed a single time. V and J are TRBV6-5 and TRBJ2-1, with 8 bases fitting TRBD1. Germline CDR1 reads MNHEY; CDR2 reads SVGAGI. This CDR3 contains 16 residues. Trimming at V came to 2 bases and at J to 8 bases, leaving 11 bases not matched to a gene. CDR3 sequence: CASSYVRTGRSDEQFF. The CDR3 DNA is TGTGCCAGCAGTTACGTAAGGACAGGGAGGTCAGATGAGCAGTTCTTC.

V and J are TRBV27 and TRBJ2-7; TRBD2 aligns across 14 bases. Trimming cost V 2 bases and J 2 bases; bases outside gene matches: 11. CDR1 is MNHEY, CDR2 SMNVEV, per germline (reference sequence). The CDR3 is made up of 19 amino acids. In nucleotides, the CDR3 is TGTGCCAGCAGTTTAAGGGGACTAGCGGGGGAGGGCGGAGCCTACGAGCAGTACTTC. Its protein product is CASSLRGLAGEGGAYEQYF.

V gene TRBV27 combines with J gene TRBJ1-4; D is unclear. V lost 8 bases, J lost 2 bases, and 6 bases lay in between. The CDR3 runs 12 residues. Germline V gene lookup returns CDR1 MNHEY and CDR2 SMNVEV (reference sequence). The CDR3 sequence is CASPSTNEKLFF. The CDR3 DNA is TGTGCCAGCCCCTCGACTAATGAAAAACTGTTTTTT. The variable domain in full, with the rest retrieved from reference TRBV27 and TRBJ1-4, is EAQVTQNPRYLITVTGKKLTVTCSQNMNHEYMSWYRQDPGLGLRQIYYSMNVEVTDKGDVPEGYKVSRKEKRNFPLILESPSPNQTSLYFCASPSTNEKLFFGSGTQLSVL.

This chain uses TRBV6-5 with TRBJ2-1; the D gene is possibly TRBD1 (5 bases). Germline assignment: CDR1 MNHEY and CDR2 SVGAGI. The CDR3 loop spans 15 amino acids. Trimming removed 0 bases from V and 7 bases from J, with 13 bases in between. CDR3 amino acids: CASSYSNQGVNEQFF. DNA for the CDR3: TGTGCCAGCAGTTACTCGAACCAAGGGGTTAATGAGCAGTTCTTC.

The V call is TRBV7-9, the J call TRBJ2-7, with a possible D match to TRBD1 (5 bases). Germline CDR1 and CDR2: SEHNR and FQNEAQ (reference sequence). The length of the CDR3 is 13 residues. Trimming removed 2 bases at V and 2 bases at J, with 7 bases between. CDR3 sequence: CASSLQQAYEQYF. The CDR3 nucleotides read TGTGCCAGCAGCTTACAACAGGCCTACGAGCAGTACTTC.

The rearrangement joins TRBV4-2 to TRBJ1-1; D may be TRBD1 (5 bases). V dropped 1 base and J dropped 1 base, with 10 bases sitting between them. Germline CDR1 is LGHNA and CDR2 is YNFKEQ. This CDR3 comprises 15 residues. The CDR3: CASSQGNTGNTEAFF. Written as DNA, the CDR3 is TGTGCCAGCAGCCAAGGGAACACAGGGAACACTGAAGCTTTCTTT.

Of note for this clone: Other DNA sequences from this sample encode an identical CDR3 as well. The V and J genes are TRBV5-1 and TRBJ1-6; D unclear. Deletions cut 0 bases from V and 0 bases from J, with 10 bases between. The CDR3 is 17 amino acids. The germline V gene encodes CDR1 SGHRS and CDR2 YFSETQ. The CDR3 region has the DNA TGCGCCAGCAGCTTGGCCACCGGGAGCTCCTATAATTCACCCCTCCACTTT. Encoded protein: CASSLATGSSYNSPLHF. The whole variable domain, remainder taken from reference TRBV5-1 and TRBJ1-6, is KAGVTQTPRYLIKTRGQQVTLSCSPISGHRSVSWYQQTPGQGLQFLFEYFSETQRNKGNFPGRFSGRQFSNSRSEMNVSTLELGDSALYLCASSLATGSSYNSPLHFGNGTRLTVT.

The V and J genes are TRBV7-2 and TRBJ2-2, with 14 positions matching TRBD2. CDR1 and CDR2 (germline): SGHTA, FQGNSA. This CDR3 is 18 amino acids long. The V and J ends lost 2 bases and 1 base, in that order; junction bases with no gene match: 3. This CDR3 is CASSLFGLAGGNTGELFF. Here the CDR3 DNA reads TGTGCCAGCAGCTTATTTGGACTAGCGGGAGGGAACACCGGGGAGCTGTTTTTT.

The chain carries TRBV7-9 and TRBJ1-2, with D perhaps matching TRBD1 (5 bases). This CDR3 has 13 amino acids. V was shortened by 4 bases and J by 4 bases, with 10 bases between the two germline ends. Germline V gene sequence: CDR1 SEHNR, CDR2 FQNEAQ (reference sequence). CDR3 in amino acids: CASSSRGSYGYTF. The CDR3 bases are TGTGCCAGCAGCTCTAGGGGTAGCTATGGCTACACCTTC.

The chain is built from TRBV6-6 and TRBJ2-3; 10 nucleotides line up with TRBD2. J was trimmed by 4 bases and V by 7 bases; bases with no gene match: 8. CDR1 and CDR2 from the germline V gene are MNHNY and SVGAGI (reference sequence). The CDR3 is 15 amino acids. As DNA, the CDR3 is TGTGCCAGCACCCCCGGGCTAGCGGGGGCAGATACGCAGTATTTT. Translation: CASTPGLAGADTQYF.

Only one count was recorded for this clone. This chain links TRBV19 with TRBJ2-7; D possibly corresponds to TRBD1 (5 bases). Germline V gene sequence: CDR1 LNHDA, CDR2 SQIVND (reference sequence). The length of the CDR3 is 13 residues. V lost 1 base, J lost 3 bases, and 7 bases lay in between. The CDR3 DNA reads as TGTGCCAGTAGTATAGGGGGCCGCTACGAGCAGTACTTC. Residues: CASSIGGRYEQYF.

CDR3 nucleotide sequence: TGTGCCAGCAGCAGGGGACAGGGACTGTCCTACGAGCAGTACTTC. It translates to CASSRGQGLSYEQYF. The rearrangement uses TRBV5-6 and TRBJ2-7; 9 bases align to TRBD1. From germline, CDR1 is SGHDT and CDR2 YYEEEE. The CDR3 is made up of 15 amino acids. The V gene end was trimmed by 4 bases and the J gene end by 1 base; junction bases not matched to a gene: 6.

This chain uses TRBV14 with TRBJ2-4; 10 positions match TRBD1. J lost 4 bases, V lost 2 bases, and 5 bases had no gene match. Looked up from germline, CDR1 is SGHDN and CDR2 is FVKESK. The CDR3 consists of 16 residues. CDR3 nucleotides: TGTGCCAGCAGCCAAACCCCGGGACAGGGGAAAAACATTCAGTACTTC. Its translation: CASSQTPGQGKNIQYF.

The V gene is TRBV5-1, the J gene TRBJ2-3; 7 positions match TRBD2. The trim removed 4 bases at V and 5 bases at J, leaving 7 bases unmatched. There are 14 residues in the CDR3. Germline V CDR1 and CDR2: SGHRS, YFSETQ. CDR3 residues: CASSGGVFGDTQYF. The DNA for the CDR3 is TGCGCCAGCAGCGGGGGGGTTTTTGGAGATACGCAGTATTTT.